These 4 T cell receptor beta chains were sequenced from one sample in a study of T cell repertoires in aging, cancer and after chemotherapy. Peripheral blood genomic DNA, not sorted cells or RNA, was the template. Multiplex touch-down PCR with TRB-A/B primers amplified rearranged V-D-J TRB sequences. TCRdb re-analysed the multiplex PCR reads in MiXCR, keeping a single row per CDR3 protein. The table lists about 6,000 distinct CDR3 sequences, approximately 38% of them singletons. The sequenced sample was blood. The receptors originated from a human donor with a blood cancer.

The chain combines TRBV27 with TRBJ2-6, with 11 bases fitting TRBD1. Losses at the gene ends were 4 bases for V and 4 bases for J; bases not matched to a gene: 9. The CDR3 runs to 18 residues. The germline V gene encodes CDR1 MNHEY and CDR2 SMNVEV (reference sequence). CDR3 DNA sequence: TGTGCCAGCAGTTCATACGGACAGGGGGCGCCCGGGGCCAACGTCCTGACTTTC. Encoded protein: CASSSYGQGAPGANVLTF.

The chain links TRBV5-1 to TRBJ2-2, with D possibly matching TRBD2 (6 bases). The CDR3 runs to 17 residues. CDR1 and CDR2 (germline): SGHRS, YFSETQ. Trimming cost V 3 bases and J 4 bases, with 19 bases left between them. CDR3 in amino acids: CASSSLERAKPTGELFF. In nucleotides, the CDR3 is TGCGCCAGCAGCTCCCTTGAGCGGGCCAAACCCACCGGGGAGCTGTTTTTT.

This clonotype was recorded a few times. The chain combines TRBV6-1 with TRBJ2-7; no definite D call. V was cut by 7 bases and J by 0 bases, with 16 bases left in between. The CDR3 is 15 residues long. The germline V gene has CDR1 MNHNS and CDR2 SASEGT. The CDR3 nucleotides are TGTGCCAGCACCCCGCGAGACGGTTTCTCCTACGAGCAGTACTTC. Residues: CASTPRDGFSYEQYF.

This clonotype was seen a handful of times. The CDR3 sequence is CASSRLTGDTDTQYF. The CDR3 DNA sequence: TGTGCCAGCAGCCGTTTAACAGGGGACACAGATACGCAGTATTTT. The chain joins TRBV4-2 to TRBJ2-3, with 7 bases that match TRBD1. In germline, CDR1 is LGHNA, CDR2 YNFKEQ. This CDR3 region has 15 residues. The ends lost 4 bases at V and 2 bases at J; junction bases unmatched: 6.